The rows below give T cell receptor beta chains drawn from one sample of a study of blood T cell repertoires in COVID-19. This table comes from immunoSEQ multiplex PCR, and its TCRdb copy is limited to in-frame clones, with some not included. The data show 200,000 to 300,000 clones, about 80% seen once. The sequenced sample was peripheral blood. These receptor sequences come from a human donor in a cohort sampled during active COVID-19. CDR3s include the opening cysteine and the closing phenylalanine or tryptophan. D genes are given only for firm matches. The listing skips clone size in some rows; elsewhere it reads once, few, many or a size class.

CDR3nt	CDR3aa	len	d_gene	abundance	v_gene	j_gene
TGTGCTAGCAGCACCCGACAGACCGACAATGAGCAGTTCTTC	CASSTRQTDNEQFF	14	.	.	TRBV7-7	TRBJ2-1
TGTGCCAGCAATTCCTATCAGGATGAGCAGTTCTTC	CASNSYQDEQFF	12	.	once	TRBV2	TRBJ2-1
TGTGCCAGCAGTCCCCTGGGACGTAGGGGGTACGAGCAGTACTTC	CASSPLGRRGYEQYF	15	.	.	TRBV27	TRBJ2-7
TGTGCCAGCAGCAACACCCAAGGACAAGTGGAGCTGTTTTTT	CASSNTQGQVELFF	14	.	.	TRBV2	TRBJ2-2
TGTGCCAGCAGCTCGATCAGGGACAGAACTAACACTGAAGCTTTCTTT	CASSSIRDRTNTEAFF	16	TRBD1	.	TRBV11-2	TRBJ1-1
TGTGCCAGCAGTCCTAGAAACCCAAGCTGGGATGGCTACACCTTC	CASSPRNPSWDGYTF	15	.	.	TRBV6-5	TRBJ1-2
TGCGCCAGCAGTGAGTCGGGAGGCAGTGGATCGCAAGAGACCCAGTACTTC	CASSESGGSGSQETQYF	17	.	.	TRBV10-1	TRBJ2-5
TGTGCCAGCAGTGGTTTACGGGGGGCGAGGGGCAATCAGCCCCAGCATTTT	CASSGLRGARGNQPQHF	17	.	.	TRBV2	TRBJ1-5
TGTGCCAGCAGCTTGCTGCCCTGGAGGACAGGCCAAGAGACCCAGTACTTC	CASSLLPWRTGQETQYF	17	TRBD1	.	TRBV5-8	TRBJ2-5
TGTGCCAGCAGCTTAGATGGCGCGGCCGAGCAGTACTTT	CASSLDGAAEQYF	13	.	once	TRBV7-9	TRBJ2-7
TGTGCCAGCTCACCAGGAGCGCCTAGCACAGATACGCAGTATTTT	CASSPGAPSTDTQYF	15	.	.	TRBV18	TRBJ2-3
TGTGCCAGCAGCTCCCCCAAAATGAGAAGACTAGCGGGGAATACGCAGTATTTT	CASSSPKMRRLAGNTQYF	18	TRBD2	.	TRBV7-2	TRBJ2-3
TGTGCCAGCAGCCGGGGGGGCCAAGAGACCCAGTACTTC	CASSRGGQETQYF	13	TRBD2	once	TRBV7-9	TRBJ2-5
TGCGCCAGCAGCCAAGACCGGGACACGAATTCACCCCTCCACTTT	CASSQDRDTNSPLHF	15	.	.	TRBV4-3	TRBJ1-6
TGTGCCAGCTCACCACTAGCGGGAGGTTACAATGAGCAGTTCTTC	CASSPLAGGYNEQFF	15	TRBD2	.	TRBV18	TRBJ2-1
TGCGCCAGCAGCCTAGATACGACAGGGGGCACCTATGGCTACACCTTC	CASSLDTTGGTYGYTF	16	TRBD1	.	TRBV5-1	TRBJ1-2
TGCGCCAGCAGCTTGGTTCCGTACAATGAGCAGTTCTTC	CASSLVPYNEQFF	13	.	.	TRBV5-1	TRBJ2-1
TGTGCCAGCAGCTCGCCAGGCTCCTACGAGCAGTACTTC	CASSSPGSYEQYF	13	.	.	TRBV6-5	TRBJ2-7
TGTGCCAGCAGCCCAGGACAGATTCACACCGGGGAGCTGTTTTTT	CASSPGQIHTGELFF	15	.	few	TRBV27	TRBJ2-2
TGCGCCAGCAGTGCCAGTATGAACACTGAAGCTTTCTTT	CASSASMNTEAFF	13	.	.	TRBV10-2	TRBJ1-1
TGTGCCAGCAGTTTATTCGGTCGGTCTGGGGCCAACGTCCTGACTTTC	CASSLFGRSGANVLTF	16	.	.	TRBV28	TRBJ2-6
TGCGCCAGCAGCTCGGGACAGGGGGCGCTAATAACGAGAAACGAGCAGTACTTC	CASSSGQGALITRNEQYF	18	TRBD1	.	TRBV5-1	TRBJ2-7
TGCGCCAGCAGCTTGGAGTTGCGGAGGGACAGCGGTCAAGAGCAGTACTTC	CASSLELRRDSGQEQYF	17	.	.	TRBV5-1	TRBJ2-7
TGTGCCAGCAGTGGCGACAGGGACAGCAATCAGCCCCAGCATTTT	CASSGDRDSNQPQHF	15	TRBD1	few	TRBV2	TRBJ1-5
TGTGCCAGCAGTTTCGGCGGCTTGAACTATGGCTACACCTTC	CASSFGGLNYGYTF	14	.	once	TRBV27	TRBJ1-2
TGTGCCAGCTCATCAAAATTCGGGGAATCCCAGCATTTT	CASSSKFGESQHF	13	.	once	TRBV18	TRBJ1-5
TGTGCCTGGAGTGTAGGTCGGGGGGGAGGCACTGAAGCTTTCTTT	CAWSVGRGGGTEAFF	15	.	.	TRBV30	TRBJ1-1
TGCGCCAGCAGCAAATCAGGCACTGAAGCTTTCTTT	CASSKSGTEAFF	12	.	.	TRBV5-1	TRBJ1-1
TGTGCCAGCAGCTTAAGGACAGTAGAATCACCCCTCCACTTT	CASSLRTVESPLHF	14	.	.	TRBV7-8	TRBJ1-6
TGTGCCAGCAGCTTGTCAAGTAGGCAGTTCTTC	CASSLSSRQFF	11	.	.	TRBV5-6	TRBJ2-1
TGTGCCAGCAGCTTGCCCGGGGGGTGGGGCGAAGAGACCCAGTACTTC	CASSLPGGWGEETQYF	16	TRBD2	.	TRBV5-5	TRBJ2-5
TGCAGCGTCGTGGGCCCCTACGAGCAGTACTTC	CSVVGPYEQYF	11	.	.	TRBV29-1	TRBJ2-7
TGTGCCATCAGTGAGGGGGTGGAGGGGTACTATGGCTACACCTTC	CAISEGVEGYYGYTF	15	.	.	TRBV10-3	TRBJ1-2
TGTGCCAGCAGTTCCGCCGGTGAGCAGTTCTTC	CASSSAGEQFF	11	.	.	TRBV27	TRBJ2-1
TGTGCCAGCAGTACCCGGGTGGCTGAAGCTTTCTTT	CASSTRVAEAFF	12	.	.	TRBV28	TRBJ1-1
TGTGCCAGCAGTGAAGGGTGGGGAGCGGGCTATGGCTACACCTTC	CASSEGWGAGYGYTF	15	.	.	TRBV6-1	TRBJ1-2
TGTGCCAGCAGCTTTGGACTAGCGGGAGGGGCCAATGAGCAGTTCTTC	CASSFGLAGGANEQFF	16	TRBD2	.	TRBV7-3	TRBJ2-1
TGCGCCAGCAGCTCTAACTATAGGGGACAGGAAGGGGAAAAACTGTTTTTT	CASSSNYRGQEGEKLFF	17	TRBD1	once	TRBV4-1	TRBJ1-4
TGCGCCAGCAGCCCCGGGACAGTATCCTACGAGCAGTACTTC	CASSPGTVSYEQYF	14	TRBD1	once	TRBV5-1	TRBJ2-7
TGCAGTGCTAGTTTGGCTTCAAACGATTCCCCCCTCCACTTT	CSASLASNDSPLHF	14	.	.	TRBV20-1	TRBJ1-6
TGTGCCAGCAGCTTAGCTCTAGCGATGGGCGGGGAGCTGTTTTTT	CASSLALAMGGELFF	15	.	.	TRBV7-6	TRBJ2-2
TGTGCCGCTGGACAGAATCAAGAGACCCAGTACTTC	CAAGQNQETQYF	12	.	.	TRBV10-3	TRBJ2-5
TGTGCCAGCAGCCAAGGCCCGGACAGAGGAAGGCAGCCCCAGCATTTT	CASSQGPDRGRQPQHF	16	.	.	TRBV3-1/TRBV3-2	TRBJ1-5
TGCGCCAGCAGCCAACTCGGGACAGGGGAGGTCTCTGGCTACACCTTC	CASSQLGTGEVSGYTF	16	TRBD1	.	TRBV4-1	TRBJ1-2
TGTGCCAGCAGCGGCTTGGGCTTCACCGGGGAGCTGTTTTTT	CASSGLGFTGELFF	14	.	few	TRBV9	TRBJ2-2
TGTGCCAGTAGGCCAGGGGGCGGAAACAATGAGCAGTTCTTC	CASRPGGGNNEQFF	14	TRBD1	.	TRBV19	TRBJ2-1
TGTGCTAGCAGCCCGGGACAGGGGAACACCGGGGAGCTGTTTTTT	CASSPGQGNTGELFF	15	TRBD1	few	TRBV7-7	TRBJ2-2
TGTGCCAGCAGGCCCCCTACCCGGGGGGTGAACACTGAAGCTTTCTTT	CASRPPTRGVNTEAFF	16	.	few	TRBV2	TRBJ1-1
TGTGCCAGCAGCCCGGACAGGGGATATGGCTACACCTTC	CASSPDRGYGYTF	13	TRBD1	.	TRBV7-9	TRBJ1-2